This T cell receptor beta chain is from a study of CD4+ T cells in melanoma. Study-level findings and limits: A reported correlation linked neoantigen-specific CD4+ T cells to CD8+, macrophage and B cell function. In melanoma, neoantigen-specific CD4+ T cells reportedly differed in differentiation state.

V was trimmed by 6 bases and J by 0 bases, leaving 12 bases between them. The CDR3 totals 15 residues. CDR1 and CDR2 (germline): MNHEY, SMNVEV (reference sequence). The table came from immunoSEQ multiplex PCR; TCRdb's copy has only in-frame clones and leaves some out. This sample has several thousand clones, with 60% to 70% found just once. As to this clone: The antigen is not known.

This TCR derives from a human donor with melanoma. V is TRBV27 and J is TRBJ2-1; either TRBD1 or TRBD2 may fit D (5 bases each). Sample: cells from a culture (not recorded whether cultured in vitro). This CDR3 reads CASRRDGTSYNEQFF. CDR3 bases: TGTGCCAGCAGGAGGGACGGGACCTCCTACAATGAGCAGTTCTTC.